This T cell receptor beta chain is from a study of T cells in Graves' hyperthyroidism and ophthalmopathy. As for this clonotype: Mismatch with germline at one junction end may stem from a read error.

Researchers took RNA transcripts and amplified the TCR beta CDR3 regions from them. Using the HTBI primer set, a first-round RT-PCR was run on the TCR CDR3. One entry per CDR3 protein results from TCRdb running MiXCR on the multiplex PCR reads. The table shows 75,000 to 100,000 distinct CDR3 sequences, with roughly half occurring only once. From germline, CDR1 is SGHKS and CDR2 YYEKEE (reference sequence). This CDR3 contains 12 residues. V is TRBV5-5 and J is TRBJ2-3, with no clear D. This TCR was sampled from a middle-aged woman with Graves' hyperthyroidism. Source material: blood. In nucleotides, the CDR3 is TGCGCCAGCAGCTATGACGCAGATACGCAGTATTTT. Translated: CASSYDADTQYF.